The 15 T cell receptor beta chains in this list originate from one sample, sequenced in a study of blood T cell repertoires in COVID-19. Method: immunoSEQ multiplex PCR; TCRdb's copy keeps in-frame clones and lacks some. The repertoire holds roughly 160,000 clones, with 80% as singletons. Specimen: PBMCs or T cells enriched from blood (not recorded which). Every receptor here comes from a woman aged 55-70 years who had recovered from COVID-19.

The chain uses TRBV5-1 and TRBJ1-1; 10 bases fit TRBD1. V trimming: 4 bases; J trimming: 4 bases; junction bases outside the gene matches: 7. Germline assignment: CDR1 SGHRS and CDR2 YFSETQ. This CDR3 is 15 amino acids long. This CDR3 reads CASSRGQGLGTEAFF. The CDR3 nucleotides are TGCGCCAGCAGCAGGGGACAGGGGTTAGGCACTGAAGCTTTCTTT. Drawing the rest from reference TRBV5-1 and TRBJ1-1, the complete variable domain is KAGVTQTPRYLIKTRGQQVTLSCSPISGHRSVSWYQQTPGQGLQFLFEYFSETQRNKGNFPGRFSGRQFSNSRSEMNVSTLELGDSALYLCASSRGQGLGTEAFFGQGTRLTVV.

This clone was seen once. The J gene is TRBJ2-7, the V gene TRBV6-7, with TRBD2 matching 7 bases. TRBV6-7 belongs to the ORF category, with a function that is uncertain. The V segment lost 7 bases and the J segment 7 bases; nucleotides outside the gene matches: 4. The CDR3 runs to 11 residues. The CDR3 nucleotides are TGTGCCAGCACCCCGGGGGGAGAGCAGTACTTC. Protein sequence: CASTPGGEQYF.

This sequence joins TRBV7-9 and TRBJ2-7; TRBD1 agrees at 7 bases. Trimming removed 5 bases from V and 1 base from J; junction bases left unmatched: 8. The CDR3 runs 15 residues. The germline V gene has CDR1 SEHNR and CDR2 FQNEAQ (reference sequence). CDR3 region: CASSEGTVRSYEQYF. CDR3 DNA sequence: TGTGCCAGCAGCGAGGGGACAGTGCGGTCCTACGAGCAGTACTTC.

J is TRBJ2-3 and V is TRBV12-3 or TRBV12-4; D perhaps matches TRBD1 (5 bases). This CDR3 comprises 12 residues. The V end lost 5 bases, the J end lost 6 bases, and 9 bases lay between the germline ends. Here the CDR3 reads CASSPGSDTQYF. CDR3 DNA: TGTGCCAGCAGTCCAGGGTCCGATACGCAGTATTTT.

The genes are TRBV5-8 and TRBJ1-4; TRBD1 agrees at 9 bases. J lost 3 bases, V lost 5 bases, and 5 bases had no gene match. CDR3 length: 15 residues. Germline V CDR1 and CDR2: SGHTS, YDEGEE. The CDR3 loop is CASRADRGPNEKLFF. The CDR3 DNA sequence: TGTGCCAGCAGGGCGGACAGGGGACCTAATGAAAAACTGTTTTTT.

J is TRBJ1-3 and V is TRBV12-3 or TRBV12-4, with D possibly being TRBD1 (5 bases). This CDR3 is 13 amino acids long. V shed 6 bases and J shed 1 base, with 7 bases lying between them. CDR3 coding DNA: TGTGCCAGCAGGCGGGGGTCTGGAAACACCATATATTTT. The encoded protein is CASRRGSGNTIYF.

The CDR3 protein is CASSPGGQGIYNEQFF. The CDR3 nucleotides read TGTGCCAGCAGCCCAGGGGGACAGGGGATCTACAATGAGCAGTTCTTC. The J gene is TRBJ2-1, the V gene TRBV11-3; 10 bases align to TRBD1. With V trimmed by 5 bases and J by 3 bases, 7 bases remained unmatched. Germline V gene sequence: CDR1 SGHNT, CDR2 YENEEA. This CDR3 has 16 amino acids.

The chain is built from TRBV6-4 and TRBJ1-5, with D maybe TRBD1 (5 bases). Germline CDR1 reads MRHNA; CDR2 reads SNTAGT. V lost 7 bases and J lost 6, with 13 bases in between. CDR3 length: 13 amino acids. CDR3 sequence: CASIGGGFQPQHF. Written as DNA, the CDR3 is TGTGCCAGCATAGGTGGGGGGTTTCAGCCCCAGCATTTT.

J is TRBJ2-2 and V is TRBV27; the match to TRBD1 covers 9 bases. The germline V gene has CDR1 MNHEY and CDR2 SMNVEV (reference sequence). With 3 bases clipped from V and 2 bases from J, the junction kept 4 bases outside the gene matches. The CDR3 is made up of 16 amino acids. The CDR3 nucleotides are TGTGCCAGCAGTTTTTGGGGACAGGGCAACACCGGGGAGCTGTTTTTT. Amino acid sequence: CASSFWGQGNTGELFF.

The chain employs TRBV18 and TRBJ2-7, with D hard to call. Germline CDR1 KGHSH, CDR2 LQKENI. CDR3 length equals 15 residues. The germline V and J ends were trimmed by 0 bases and 1 base, with 10 bases remaining between them. CDR3 sequence: CASSPPLSGSYEQYF. The CDR3 nucleotides are TGTGCCAGCTCACCACCGCTGTCCGGGTCCTACGAGCAGTACTTC.

This clone has just a few counts. The chain combines TRBV19 with TRBJ1-6; 7 bases are shared with TRBD1. From germline, CDR1 is LNHDA and CDR2 SQIVND (reference sequence). Trimming took 6 bases from V and 6 from J; bases not matched to a gene: 8. This CDR3 has 15 residues. CDR3 DNA: TGTGCCAGTAGAAACCGGGACAGCAGTAATTCACCCCTCCACTTT. This translates into CASRNRDSSNSPLHF.

This chain links TRBV19 with TRBJ2-7, with D perhaps matching TRBD2 (5 bases). Germline values: CDR1 LNHDA, CDR2 SQIVND (reference sequence). The CDR3 consists of 14 residues. V gave up 0 bases and J gave up 7 bases, with 13 bases separating them. DNA of the CDR3: TGTGCCAGTAGTATAGATCATCGGGGAGCGGAGCAGTACTTC. This codes for CASSIDHRGAEQYF.

The chain couples TRBV19 to TRBJ1-6, with D uncertain. The CDR3 runs to 13 residues. The germline V and J ends were trimmed by 3 bases and 7 bases, with 7 bases remaining between them. Germline-derived CDR1 and CDR2 are LNHDA and SQIVND (reference sequence). The CDR3 nucleotides read TGTGCCAGTAGTATCGCGCCAAATTCACCCCTCCACTTT. Amino acids: CASSIAPNSPLHF.

V and J are TRBV2 and TRBJ1-1; no clear D gene. The CDR3 spans 13 residues. Trimming pared 7 bases from V and 4 bases from J, leaving 13 bases between. Germline V CDR1 and CDR2: SNHLY, FYNNEI. In nucleotides, the CDR3 is TGTGCCAGCACCCTAGGACTGATCACTGAAGCTTTCTTT. Its translation is CASTLGLITEAFF. The entire variable domain, with the rest obtained from reference TRBV2 and TRBJ1-1, is as follows: EPEVTQTPSHQVTQMGQEVILRCVPISNHLYFYWYRQILGQKVEFLVSFYNNEISEKSEIFDDQFSVERPDGSNFTLKIRSTKLEDSAMYFCASTLGLITEAFFGQGTRLTVV.

V gene TRBV27 combines with J gene TRBJ1-1; 7 bases map to TRBD1. CDR3 length equals 13 residues. V shed 5 bases, J shed 8 bases, and the junction held 8 bases outside the gene matches. Germline V gene data show CDR1 as MNHEY and CDR2 as SMNVEV (reference sequence). The CDR3 protein is CASSKLRGLEAFF. The DNA of the CDR3 is TGTGCCAGCAGTAAGTTAAGGGGGCTGGAAGCTTTCTTT.